Shown below are 9 T cell receptor beta chains from a single sample sequenced in a study of blood T cells in healthy people across ages (dated by TCRdb to the mid-2010s). The method behind the library was 5' RACE. The sample was run on an Illumina HiSeq 2500. The second PCR ran for about 6 to 11 cycles and used a J-beta primer mix along with a sample-barcoded 5' primer. TCRdb's own reprocessing of the public reads used fastp at Q25 and MiXCR and kept productive beta chains. Identical CDR3 proteins give one entry, which carries the most common genes and DNA. The sample profile shows hundreds of thousands of distinct CDR3 sequences; roughly 44% of them were found once. The ten top clones hold 15% to 25% of the sample. Sequencing input: blood. Receptors were obtained from a man aged 60 to 69 in good health.

This clonotype was seen a few times. The rearrangement joins TRBV6-1 to TRBJ2-7; D possibly corresponds to TRBD1 (6 bases). This CDR3 contains 15 residues. V shed 4 bases and J shed 4 bases, with 17 bases lying between them. The germline V gene has CDR1 MNHNS and CDR2 SASEGT. The CDR3 sequence is CASSGDRTRGYEQYF. Here the CDR3 DNA reads TGTGCCAGCAGTGGTGACAGGACCAGGGGTTACGAGCAGTACTTC.

V is TRBV27 and J is TRBJ2-5; TRBD2 agrees at 7 bases. The ends lost 7 bases at V and 11 bases at J; junction bases unmatched: 22. The germline CDR1 and CDR2 sequences are MNHEY and SMNVEV (reference sequence). CDR3 length equals 16 residues. The CDR3 is CASTPRPRAGRQEQYF. The CDR3 DNA follows: TGTGCCAGCACCCCCAGGCCACGAGCGGGGAGGCAAGAGCAGTACTTC.

The chain combines TRBV12-3 or TRBV12-4 with TRBJ2-7; tentatively, D is TRBD2 (5 bases). The CDR3 loop spans 16 amino acids. The germline V and J ends were trimmed by 4 bases and 0 bases, with 16 bases remaining between them. CDR3 DNA: TGTGCCAGCAGTTCCTCCCCCCTAGCTCGCTCCTACGAGCAGTACTTC. Translated, it gives CASSSSPLARSYEQYF.

The genes are TRBV7-2 and TRBJ2-7; perhaps TRBD2 as D (6 bases). In germline, CDR1 is SGHTA, CDR2 FQGNSA. The V and J ends lost 1 base and 0 bases respectively, with 7 bases between them. This CDR3 has 14 amino acids. The CDR3 sequence is CASSLVADSYEQYF. Here the CDR3 DNA reads TGTGCCAGCAGCTTAGTAGCGGACTCCTACGAGCAGTACTTC.

There are a few counts of this clonotype. This sequence joins TRBV7-8 and TRBJ1-2; 10 bases are a match to TRBD1. The germline CDR1 and CDR2 sequences are SGHVS and FQNEAQ. The CDR3 is made up of 13 amino acids. J was trimmed by 4 bases and V by 5 bases; bases with no gene match: 1. The CDR3 sequence is CASSDRGLYGYTF. CDR3 DNA sequence: TGTGCCAGCAGCGACAGGGGGCTCTATGGCTACACCTTC.

This clonotype was counted a few times. The chain carries TRBV18 and TRBJ1-2, with D hard to call. V lost 6 bases, J lost 0 bases, and 17 bases lay in between. The CDR3 loop spans 16 amino acids. Per the germline V gene, CDR1 is KGHSH and CDR2 is LQKENI. CDR3 in DNA: TGTGCCAGCTCCACAAATCCCGGGTCATCTAACTATGGCTACACCTTC. Its protein product is CASSTNPGSSNYGYTF.

This clonotype was counted between two and nine times. The chain joins TRBV15 to TRBJ1-4; D may be TRBD1 (5 bases). This CDR3 spans 17 amino acids. The V end lost 2 bases, the J end lost 1 base, and 14 bases lay between the germline ends. Germline-derived CDR1 and CDR2 are LNHNV and YYDKDF (reference sequence). This CDR3 is CATSRQGMEITNEKLFF. The CDR3 DNA follows: TGTGCCACCAGCAGACAGGGCATGGAGATAACTAATGAAAAACTGTTTTTT.

This clonotype was detected a few times. V gene TRBV29-1 combines with J gene TRBJ1-2; TRBD1 is a possible D gene (5 bases). This CDR3 has 16 residues. Germline assignment: CDR1 SQVTM and CDR2 ANQGSEA. V lost 0 bases and J 0 bases, leaving 14 bases between the germline ends. CDR3 sequence reads: CSVEDGQGLANYGYTF. CDR3 nucleotides: TGCAGCGTTGAAGATGGGCAGGGTCTAGCTAACTATGGCTACACCTTC.

The rearrangement uses TRBV2 and TRBJ2-5, with D unclear. The CDR3 consists of 14 residues. Trimming removed 3 bases from V and 5 bases from J, with 13 bases in between. Germline V gene sequence: CDR1 SNHLY, CDR2 FYNNEI. In DNA, the CDR3 is TGTGCCAGCAGTGACATGAACATGGCGGAGACCCAGTACTTC. Its protein is CASSDMNMAETQYF.